A selection of T cell receptor beta chains follows, all from one sample in a study of T-cell memory formation after mild COVID-19. TCRdb ran MiXCR on the 5' RACE reads and lists one entry per CDR3 protein. The profile shows about 470,000 distinct CDR3 sequences, around a quarter of them singletons. The sample taken for sequencing was PBMCs or a T cell subset sorted from them (not recorded which). The origin of the receptors is an adult woman who had mild COVID-19 (a few samples of this study predate the infection). Cell type and time point are not known. Both conserved end residues are part of each CDR3. A D gene is named only where the DNA matches it firmly. The listing skips clone size in some rows; elsewhere it reads once, few, many or a size class.

D: -; V: TRBV18; size: few; J: TRBJ2-6; CDR3: CASSPERANVLTF; DNA: TGTGCCAGCTCACCGGAAAGGGCCAACGTCCTGACTTTC
D: TRBD1; V: TRBV7-3; size: -; J: TRBJ2-3; CDR3: CASSLRDSIDTQYF; DNA: TGTGCCAGCAGCTTAAGGGACAGCATAGATACGCAGTATTTT
D: -; V: TRBV29-1; size: -; J: TRBJ2-1; CDR3: CSVAGREVSNEQFF; DNA: TGCAGCGTTGCGGGCAGGGAGGTCTCCAATGAGCAGTTCTTC
D: -; V: TRBV13; size: few; J: TRBJ2-1; CDR3: CASSTLGNEQFF; DNA: TGTGCCAGCAGCACCCTAGGGAATGAGCAGTTCTTC
D: -; V: TRBV6-2/TRBV6-3; size: few; J: TRBJ2-2; CDR3: CASSPRVATGELFF; DNA: TGTGCCAGCAGTCCCAGGGTGGCCACCGGGGAGCTGTTTTTT
D: -; V: TRBV20-1; size: few; J: TRBJ2-7; CDR3: CSARDSWNGVESYEQYF; DNA: TGCAGTGCTAGAGATTCATGGAATGGGGTGGAGAGCTACGAGCAGTACTTC
D: TRBD2; V: TRBV5-1; size: -; J: TRBJ2-1; CDR3: CASSLSGDYSYNEQFF; DNA: TGCGCCAGCAGCTTATCCGGGGACTACTCCTACAATGAGCAGTTCTTC
D: TRBD1; V: TRBV7-2; size: -; J: TRBJ2-1; CDR3: CASTPRGQGSYNEQFF; DNA: TGTGCCAGCACCCCAAGGGGACAGGGTTCCTACAATGAGCAGTTCTTC
D: TRBD2; V: TRBV20-1; size: -; J: TRBJ2-5; CDR3: CSARDLVGGIQETQYF; DNA: TGCAGTGCTAGAGATCTTGTGGGGGGGATACAAGAGACCCAGTACTTC
D: -; V: TRBV5-8; size: few; J: TRBJ2-3; CDR3: CASSFSGGSLLLLVTDTQYF; DNA: TGTGCCAGCAGCTTCTCCGGAGGGTCTCTCCTCTTACTGGTCACAGATACGCAGTATTTT
D: -; V: TRBV30; size: -; J: TRBJ1-2; CDR3: CAWSHMNYGYTF; DNA: TGTGCCTGGAGTCATATGAACTATGGCTACACCTTC
D: -; V: TRBV7-2; size: few; J: TRBJ1-5; CDR3: CASSSYISDQPQHF; DNA: TGTGCCAGCAGCTCCTACATTTCAGATCAGCCCCAGCATTTT
D: TRBD2; V: TRBV20-1; size: -; J: TRBJ2-7; CDR3: CSAISGSPYEQYF; DNA: TGCAGTGCCATCAGCGGGAGCCCCTACGAACAGTACTTC
D: -; V: TRBV5-1; size: few; J: TRBJ1-1; CDR3: CASKIGQRNTEAFF; DNA: TGCGCCAGCAAGATAGGACAGCGGAACACTGAAGCTTTCTTT
D: -; V: TRBV6-2/TRBV6-3; size: -; J: TRBJ2-3; CDR3: CASSRYVVDTDTQYF; DNA: TGTGCCAGCAGCCGTTACGTGGTGGATACAGATACGCAGTATTTT
D: -; V: TRBV11-1; size: -; J: TRBJ1-1; CDR3: CASSLSRAGATEAFF; DNA: TGTGCCAGCAGCTTAAGTAGGGCAGGGGCGACTGAAGCTTTCTTT
D: TRBD2; V: TRBV4-2; size: -; J: TRBJ2-1; CDR3: CASSLEGTSGYNEQFF; DNA: TGTGCCAGCAGCCTGGAGGGGACTAGCGGCTACAATGAGCAGTTCTTC
D: -; V: TRBV6-1; size: -; J: TRBJ2-7; CDR3: CATDGTIPYEQYF; DNA: TGTGCCACCGATGGGACAATTCCCTACGAGCAGTACTTC
D: -; V: TRBV11-3; size: few; J: TRBJ2-7; CDR3: CASSRGPAREQYF; DNA: TGTGCCAGCAGCAGGGGTCCCGCGAGGGAGCAGTACTTC
D: -; V: TRBV24-1; size: -; J: TRBJ1-1; CDR3: CATSDPGGGSTEAFF; DNA: TGTGCCACCAGTGATCCCGGAGGGGGGAGCACTGAAGCTTTCTTT
D: TRBD2; V: TRBV12-3/TRBV12-4; size: few; J: TRBJ2-1; CDR3: CASSPRRGGLAGAFAYNEQFF; DNA: TGTGCCAGCAGTCCCAGGAGGGGCGGACTAGCGGGCGCTTTTGCCTACAATGAGCAGTTCTTC
D: TRBD2; V: TRBV5-4; size: few; J: TRBJ2-1; CDR3: CASSASRGLAGGKTKFF; DNA: TGTGCCAGCAGCGCCTCCAGAGGGCTAGCGGGAGGAAAGACGAAATTCTTC
D: -; V: TRBV20-1; size: few; J: TRBJ1-6; CDR3: CSTRGGFNSPLHF; DNA: TGCAGTACTAGAGGGGGGTTTAATTCACCCCTCCACTTT
D: -; V: TRBV7-9; size: -; J: TRBJ2-1; CDR3: CASSSGLEGQFF; DNA: TGTGCCAGCAGCTCAGGACTCGAAGGGCAGTTCTTC
D: -; V: TRBV5-1; size: many; J: TRBJ2-7; CDR3: CASSLVGGSSYEQYF; DNA: TGCGCCAGCAGCTTGGTTGGGGGGTCCTCCTACGAGCAGTACTTC
D: -; V: TRBV19; size: -; J: TRBJ1-1; CDR3: CASSIRQGFTEAFF; DNA: TGTGCCAGTAGTATTCGGCAGGGGTTCACTGAAGCTTTCTTT
D: -; V: TRBV3-1; size: few; J: TRBJ1-1; CDR3: CASSQGTFLSTEAFF; DNA: TGTGCCAGCAGCCAGGGGACATTTCTATCCACTGAAGCTTTCTTT
D: TRBD1; V: TRBV29-1; size: -; J: TRBJ2-3; CDR3: CSVEQQGPDTQYF; DNA: TGCAGCGTTGAACAACAGGGGCCAGATACGCAGTATTTT
D: TRBD1; V: TRBV5-1; size: -; J: TRBJ1-6; CDR3: CASSLGTGKNSPLHF; DNA: TGCGCCAGCAGCTTGGGGACAGGGAAAAATTCACCCCTCCACTTT
D: TRBD2; V: TRBV4-2; size: few; J: TRBJ2-2; CDR3: CASSQDVAGGRTGELFF; DNA: TGTGCCAGCAGCCAAGACGTAGCGGGGGGGCGCACCGGGGAGCTGTTTTTT
D: TRBD1; V: TRBV24-1; size: -; J: TRBJ2-5; CDR3: CATSDWAGGETQYF; DNA: TGTGCCACCAGTGATTGGGCAGGGGGAGAGACCCAGTACTTC
D: -; V: TRBV7-9; size: -; J: TRBJ2-7; CDR3: CASSFSGIPYEQYF; DNA: TGTGCCAGCAGCTTCTCGGGGATTCCCTACGAGCAGTACTTC
D: -; V: TRBV3-1; size: few; J: TRBJ1-2; CDR3: CASSTGFTNYGYTF; DNA: TGTGCCAGCAGCACGGGATTCACTAACTATGGCTACACCTTC
D: -; V: TRBV29-1; size: few; J: TRBJ2-7; CDR3: CSVEDGTKYEQYF; DNA: TGCAGCGTTGAAGACGGGACCAAATACGAGCAGTACTTC
D: -; V: TRBV7-8; size: few; J: TRBJ2-1; CDR3: CASSLDRNPYNEQFF; DNA: TGTGCCAGCAGCTTAGATAGGAACCCCTACAATGAGCAGTTCTTC
D: -; V: TRBV5-1; size: few; J: TRBJ1-2; CDR3: CASSGGAPSYGYTF; DNA: TGCGCCAGCAGCGGGGGGGCCCCCAGCTATGGCTACACCTTC
D: TRBD1; V: TRBV27; size: -; J: TRBJ2-5; CDR3: CASSRTGVYQETQYF; DNA: TGTGCCAGCAGTCGAACAGGGGTGTACCAAGAGACCCAGTACTTC
D: TRBD2; V: TRBV7-3; size: few; J: TRBJ2-3; CDR3: CASSLKSLAGASSDTQYF; DNA: TGTGCCAGCAGCTTAAAGTCCCTAGCGGGGGCAAGTTCAGATACGCAGTATTTT
D: -; V: TRBV5-1; size: many; J: TRBJ2-1; CDR3: CASSLVVGGNEQFF; DNA: TGCGCCAGCAGCTTGGTGGTGGGCGGGAATGAGCAGTTCTTC
D: TRBD2; V: TRBV14; size: -; J: TRBJ2-1; CDR3: CASSPIYSGSEQFF; DNA: TGTGCCAGCAGCCCTATTTATAGCGGGAGTGAGCAGTTCTTC
D: -; V: TRBV6-5; size: -; J: TRBJ2-6; CDR3: CASSYSGVSGANVLTF; DNA: TGTGCCAGCAGTTACTCGGGCGTCTCTGGGGCCAACGTCCTGACTTTC
D: TRBD2; V: TRBV27; size: few; J: TRBJ2-7; CDR3: CASSTGGNPYEQYF; DNA: TGTGCCAGCAGCACGGGAGGGAATCCCTACGAGCAGTACTTC
D: -; V: TRBV12-3/TRBV12-4; size: -; J: TRBJ2-7; CDR3: CASSPSGGWYEQYF; DNA: TGTGCCAGCAGCCCGTCGGGGGGCTGGTACGAGCAGTACTTC
D: TRBD1; V: TRBV29-1; size: -; J: TRBJ2-7; CDR3: CSVGDRVTYEQYF; DNA: TGCAGCGTTGGGGACAGGGTAACCTACGAGCAGTACTTC
D: -; V: TRBV3-1; size: -; J: TRBJ1-1; CDR3: CASSLLTGTKAFF; DNA: TGTGCCAGCAGCCTCCTCACCGGGACGAAAGCTTTCTTT
D: -; V: TRBV12-3/TRBV12-4; size: few; J: TRBJ2-7; CDR3: CASSFGGPPLYEQYF; DNA: TGTGCCAGCAGTTTTGGGGGGCCCCCCCTCTACGAGCAGTACTTC
D: -; V: TRBV5-4; size: -; J: TRBJ2-1; CDR3: CASSPGHEVSSYNEQFF; DNA: TGTGCCAGCAGCCCGGGACATGAAGTGAGCTCCTACAATGAGCAGTTCTTC
D: TRBD1; V: TRBV29-1; size: few; J: TRBJ2-7; CDR3: CSVYDRGSYEQYF; DNA: TGCAGCGTTTACGACAGGGGATCCTACGAGCAGTACTTC
D: -; V: TRBV6-5; size: many; J: TRBJ2-7; CDR3: CASRPGRTTYEQYF; DNA: TGTGCCAGCAGGCCGGGTCGAACTACCTACGAGCAGTACTTC
D: TRBD1; V: TRBV12-3/TRBV12-4; size: -; J: TRBJ1-1; CDR3: CASSFATGQGAATEAFF; DNA: TGTGCCAGCAGTTTTGCAACGGGACAGGGGGCTGCCACTGAAGCTTTCTTT
D: -; V: TRBV7-8; size: -; J: TRBJ2-5; CDR3: CASSTDSGRNTQYF; DNA: TGTGCCAGCAGCACAGACAGTGGCCGGAATACCCAGTACTTC
D: -; V: TRBV6-6; size: -; J: TRBJ2-6; CDR3: CASTSTGGGGANVLTF; DNA: TGTGCCAGCACGTCTACGGGGGGCGGTGGGGCCAACGTCCTGACTTTC
D: -; V: TRBV11-2; size: -; J: TRBJ1-1; CDR3: CASSPLRGPQGMNTEAFF; DNA: TGTGCCAGCAGCCCACTTCGTGGCCCCCAGGGCATGAACACTGAAGCTTTCTTT
D: TRBD2; V: TRBV7-2; size: few; J: TRBJ2-1; CDR3: CASSLVAGGEQFF; DNA: TGTGCCAGCAGCTTAGTGGCGGGAGGTGAGCAGTTCTTC
D: TRBD1; V: TRBV5-5; size: -; J: TRBJ1-2; CDR3: CASSPLIPGTDLSNYGYTF; DNA: TGTGCCAGCAGCCCACTAATCCCGGGGACAGACCTGTCTAACTATGGCTACACCTTC